This is a list of T cell receptor beta chains from one sample in a study of blood T cell repertoires in COVID-19. Measured with immunoSEQ multiplex PCR; TCRdb has only the in-frame clones, and not every one. The data show under 300,000 clones, about 89% seen once. Sequencing was performed on PBMCs or T cells enriched from blood (not recorded which). The receptors were gathered from a young woman who had recovered from COVID-19. Each CDR3 is given with its conserved first and last residue. The order of the fields is D gene, J gene, V gene, clone size, CDR3 length, CDR3 protein, CDR3 DNA. The D gene is left open where the match is weak. Only part of the rows carry a size: once, few, many, or a class if the clone is expanded.

>-|TRBJ2-3|TRBV11-2|-|15
CASSPSGTSTDTQYF
TGTGCCAGCAGCCCCTCCGGGACTAGCACAGATACGCAGTATTTT
>TRBD2|TRBJ2-5|TRBV29-1|-|14
CSVARRLAGETQYF
TGCAGCGTTGCCCGGCGGCTAGCGGGAGAGACCCAGTACTTC
>TRBD1|TRBJ2-5|TRBV6-6|-|15
CASSWLRGPGETQYF
TGTGCCAGCAGTTGGCTCAGGGGGCCGGGGGAGACCCAGTACTTC
>TRBD1|TRBJ2-3|TRBV5-1|-|15
CASSLGQGWADTQYF
TGCGCCAGCAGCTTGGGACAGGGGTGGGCAGATACGCAGTATTTT
>-|TRBJ1-2|TRBV5-1|few|17
CASSLRAQEVEGKGYTF
TGCGCCAGCAGCTTGAGGGCCCAGGAGGTAGAAGGAAAGGGCTACACCTTC
>TRBD2|TRBJ2-5|TRBV18|-|16
CASSPGSSGLQETQYF
TGTGCCAGCTCACCAGGGTCTAGCGGCCTACAAGAGACCCAGTACTTC
>-|TRBJ2-2|TRBV7-9|-|17
CASSLPRLVPNTGELFF
TGTGCCAGCAGCTTACCACGCCTAGTCCCGAACACCGGGGAGCTGTTTTTT
>TRBD1|TRBJ2-3|TRBV5-1|-|16
CASSSAWDREVDTQYF
TGCGCCAGCAGCTCCGCCTGGGACAGGGAGGTTGATACGCAGTATTTT
>-|TRBJ1-6|TRBV11-3|-|13
CASSLSGNSPLHF
TGTGCCAGCAGCTTATCAGGCAATTCACCCCTCCACTTT
>-|TRBJ1-1|TRBV12-3/TRBV12-4|-|12
CASSLSTTEAFF
TGTGCCAGCAGCTTGAGTACCACTGAAGCTTTCTTT
>TRBD2|TRBJ2-1|TRBV10-3|-|16
CAISEAAGGPISEQFF
TGTGCCATCAGTGAGGCAGCGGGAGGGCCTATCAGTGAGCAGTTCTTC
>TRBD1|TRBJ2-2|TRBV5-4|-|19
CASSSDQTGSLLNTGELFF
TGTGCCAGCAGCTCGGACCAGACAGGGTCCCTTCTCAACACCGGGGAGCTGTTTTTT
>TRBD1|TRBJ1-2|TRBV2|-|14
CASTSRQGAGGYTF
TGTGCCAGCACCTCGAGACAGGGGGCAGGTGGCTACACCTTC
>TRBD1|TRBJ2-5|TRBV11-2|-|12
CASSILRDRSNF
TGTGCCAGCAGCATCCTCCGGGACAGGTCGAACTTC